This passage covers 2 T cell receptor beta chains from one sample sequenced in a study of cytomegalovirus exposure and HLA in healthy donors listed by TCRdb under 2017. Library creation used the immunoSEQ multiplex PCR assay. For the multiplex PCR, a mixture combining 60 forward primers for TCR Vbeta segments and 13 reverse primers for TCR Jbeta segments was used. In its TCRdb copy, this immuneACCESS table keeps in-frame sequences only and misses some clones. Where compared with another copy, unresolved V genes explain less than half of these, and the others have no known cause. For this sample there are approximately 160,000 clones; 78% appear just once. Jointly, the top ten make up around 13% of the sample. The material sequenced was PBMCs. Receptors were obtained from a woman in her 50s in good health and CMV-seropositive.

The chain uses TRBV9 and TRBJ1-2; 9 bases agree with TRBD1. CDR1 SGDLS and CDR2 YYNGEE come from the germline V gene. V trimming: 3 bases; J trimming: 8 bases; junction bases outside the gene matches: 5. The CDR3 has 13 residues. The CDR3 protein is CASSALTGGGYTF. The CDR3 nucleotides are TGTGCCAGCAGCGCCCTAACAGGGGGCGGCTACACCTTC.

CDR3 bases: TGTGCCAGCAGCTTCGACAGGGGCCACGAGCAGTACTTC. Residues: CASSFDRGHEQYF. The chain couples TRBV5-4 to TRBJ2-7; 8 bases map to TRBD1. The CDR3 contains 13 residues. Germline V gene sequence: CDR1 SGHNT, CDR2 YYREEE (reference sequence). The trim removed 2 bases at V and 5 bases at J, leaving 3 bases unmatched. Full variable domain (outside the CDR3, taken from reference TRBV5-4 and TRBJ2-7): ETGVTQSPTHLIKTRGQQVTLRCSSQSGHNTVSWYQQALGQGPQFIFQYYREEENGRGNFPPRFSGLQFPNYSSELNVNALELDDSALYLCASSFDRGHEQYFGPGTRLTVT.